These 9 T cell receptor beta chains were all obtained from the same sample, sequenced in a study of T cells in Graves' hyperthyroidism and ophthalmopathy. The investigators amplified TCR beta CDR3 regions from RNA transcripts. TCR CDR3 regions were first amplified by RT-PCR with HTBI primers. In TCRdb, the multiplex PCR reads were re-called with MiXCR into one record per CDR3 protein. The sample yields under 250,000 distinct CDR3 sequences, over 20% seen once. Sequenced input: blood. These receptor sequences come from a woman between 40 and 55 years old with Graves' ophthalmopathy.

This clonotype has ten or more counts. The chain carries TRBV24-1 and TRBJ2-5; 7 bases are shared with TRBD2. The CDR3 totals 15 residues. After removal of 2 bases from V and 7 bases from J, the junction contained 9 bases not matched to a gene. Germline loops: CDR1 KGHDR, CDR2 SFDVKD. This chain's CDR3 is CATSDWSVPGGTQYF. In DNA, the CDR3 is TGTGCCACCAGTGATTGGTCCGTCCCGGGGGGGACCCAGTACTTC.

This clonotype was observed at least ten times. This chain links TRBV6-5 with TRBJ1-1; 10 nucleotides line up with TRBD1. V lost 0 bases and J lost 11; bases outside the gene matches: 9. Germline CDR1 MNHEY, CDR2 SVGAGI. The CDR3 runs 15 residues. CDR3 DNA: TGTGCCAGCAGTTACTCGACAGGGGGCATAAACTGGGCTTTCTTT. This codes for CASSYSTGGINWAFF.

In this sample, this clonotype turned up a few times. This rearrangement joins TRBV9 to TRBJ2-7; D ambiguous. Between the trimmed V and J ends, which lost 4 bases and 0 bases, there was a span of 8 bases. Germline loops: CDR1 SGDLS, CDR2 YYNGEE. This CDR3 is built from 13 residues. CDR3 bases: TGTGCCAGCAGCCCCCCCTTCTCCTACGAGCAGTACTTC. This codes for CASSPPFSYEQYF.

This clonotype appeared many times. The rearrangement links TRBV3-1 to TRBJ2-7; 8 bases map to TRBD2. CDR1 is LGHDT and CDR2 is YNNKEL in the germline V gene (reference sequence). The CDR3 is made up of 12 amino acids. Germline trimming cut 6 bases from V and 4 bases from J; bases unmatched to any gene: 2. CDR3 residues: CASSGGRYEQYF. The CDR3 coding sequence is TGTGCCAGCAGTGGCGGGAGGTACGAGCAGTACTTC.

This clonotype was seen repeatedly, ten times or more. The chain employs TRBV10-1 and TRBJ2-7; D ambiguous. In germline, CDR1 is WNHNN, CDR2 SYGVQD (reference sequence). The CDR3 spans 15 residues. V shed 10 bases and J shed 0 bases, with 19 bases lying between them. The CDR3 reads CATPSHVQISYEQYF. The DNA of the CDR3 is TGCGCCACTCCGTCGCATGTTCAAATCTCCTACGAGCAGTACTTC.

This clonotype was counted a few times. This rearrangement joins TRBV5-1 to TRBJ1-5, with TRBD1 as a possible D gene (5 bases). CDR1 and CDR2 from the germline V gene are SGHRS and YFSETQ. V lost 3 bases, J lost 0 bases, and 16 bases lay in between. CDR3 length equals 17 residues. As DNA, the CDR3 is TGCGCCAGCAGCTCATACCGGGACCCTCATAGCAATCAGCCCCAGCATTTT. It translates to CASSSYRDPHSNQPQHF.

This clonotype was seen ten or more times. This chain uses TRBV7-2 with TRBJ2-7; D may be TRBD2 (5 bases). The CDR3 contains 15 residues. Per the germline V gene, CDR1 is SGHTA and CDR2 is FQGNSA. The ends were cut back, 2 bases at V and 0 bases at J, with 11 bases in the middle. CDR3 nucleotides: TGTGCCAGCAGCTTACTGGGAGTTAGCTCCTACGAGCAGTACTTC. Its protein product is CASSLLGVSSYEQYF.

The rearrangement joins TRBV6-5 to TRBJ1-5; D perhaps matches TRBD1 (6 bases). Germline CDR1 reads MNHEY; CDR2 reads SVGAGI. The V end was cut by 5 bases, the J end by 2 bases, with 10 bases between. This CDR3 has 14 residues. The CDR3 spells CASSHRVGNQPQHF. CDR3 DNA: TGTGCCAGCAGTCACAGGGTCGGCAATCAGCCCCAGCATTTT.

In its sample, this clonotype was seen many times. The rearrangement links TRBV10-3 to TRBJ2-5; 10 bases fit TRBD2. Per germline, CDR1 ENHRY and CDR2 SYGVKD. Germline trimming cut 10 bases from V and 3 bases from J; bases unmatched to any gene: 14. The length of the CDR3 is 16 residues. CDR3 amino acids: CATRGPGLATKETQYF. CDR3 in DNA: TGTGCCACTAGAGGCCCGGGACTAGCGACCAAAGAGACCCAGTACTTC.